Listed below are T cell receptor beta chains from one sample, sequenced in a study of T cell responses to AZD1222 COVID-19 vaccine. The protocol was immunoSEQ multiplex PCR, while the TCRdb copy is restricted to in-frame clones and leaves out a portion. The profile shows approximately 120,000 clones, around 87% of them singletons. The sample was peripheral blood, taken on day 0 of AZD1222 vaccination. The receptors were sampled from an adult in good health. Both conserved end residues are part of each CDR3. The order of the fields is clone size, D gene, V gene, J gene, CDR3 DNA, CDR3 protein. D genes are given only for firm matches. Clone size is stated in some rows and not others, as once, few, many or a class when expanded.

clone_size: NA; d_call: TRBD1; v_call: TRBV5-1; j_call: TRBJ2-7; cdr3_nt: TGCGCCAGCAGCTTACAACCGACCGGGACAGGGTACGAGCAGTACTTC; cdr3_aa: CASSLQPTGTGYEQYF
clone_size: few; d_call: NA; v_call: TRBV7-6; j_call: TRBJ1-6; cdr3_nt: TGTGCCAGCAGCTTAGAAATGGCAGGGGATAATTCACCCCTCCACTTT; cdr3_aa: CASSLEMAGDNSPLHF
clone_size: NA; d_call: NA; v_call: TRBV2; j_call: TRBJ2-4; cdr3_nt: TGTGCCAGCCACCCAGGCACCCAAAACATTCAGTACTTC; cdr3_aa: CASHPGTQNIQYF
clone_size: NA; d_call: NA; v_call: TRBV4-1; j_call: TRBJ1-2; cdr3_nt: TGCGCCAGCAGCCAAGGCGGAGGCAGGGGAAACTATGGCTACACCTTC; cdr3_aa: CASSQGGGRGNYGYTF
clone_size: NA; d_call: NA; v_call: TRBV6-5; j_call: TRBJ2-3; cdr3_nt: TGTGCCAGCAGTTACTCGCCGCGGTACACAGATACGCAGTATTTT; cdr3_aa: CASSYSPRYTDTQYF
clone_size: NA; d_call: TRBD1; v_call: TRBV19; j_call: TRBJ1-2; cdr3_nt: TGTGCCAGTAGTATATCCCCCGGACAGGGGGCTCGTGGCTACACCTTC; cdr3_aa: CASSISPGQGARGYTF
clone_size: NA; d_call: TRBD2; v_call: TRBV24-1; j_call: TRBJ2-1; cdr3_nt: TGTGCCACCAGTGATCCACTAGCGGACCCCCACTCCTACAATGAGCAGTTCTTC; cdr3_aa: CATSDPLADPHSYNEQFF
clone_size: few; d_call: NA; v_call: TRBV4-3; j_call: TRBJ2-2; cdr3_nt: TGCGCCAGCAGCCAAAACAGGCAAGAAACCGGGGAGCTGTTTTTT; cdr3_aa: CASSQNRQETGELFF
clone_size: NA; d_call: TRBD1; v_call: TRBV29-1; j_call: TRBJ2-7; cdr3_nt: TGCAGCGTTTCTCCGGGACAGGTGTACGAGCAGTACTTC; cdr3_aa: CSVSPGQVYEQYF
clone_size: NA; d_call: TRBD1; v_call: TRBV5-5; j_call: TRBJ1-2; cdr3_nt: TGTGCCAGCAGCCGAACCGGGACAGGGGCCGATGGCTACACCTTC; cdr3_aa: CASSRTGTGADGYTF
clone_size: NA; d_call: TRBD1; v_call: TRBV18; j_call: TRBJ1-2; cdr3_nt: TGTGCCAGCTCCCCAGGACAGGGGGCCTATGGCTACACCTTC; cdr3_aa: CASSPGQGAYGYTF
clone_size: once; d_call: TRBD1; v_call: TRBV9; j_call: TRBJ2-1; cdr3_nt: TGTGCCAGCAGCGTAGGGGACAGACCCTACAATGAGCAGTTCTTC; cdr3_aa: CASSVGDRPYNEQFF
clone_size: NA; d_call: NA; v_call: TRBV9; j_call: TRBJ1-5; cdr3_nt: TGTGCCAGCAGCGTCCAGGGTGCAAGCAATCAGCCCCAGCATTTT; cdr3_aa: CASSVQGASNQPQHF
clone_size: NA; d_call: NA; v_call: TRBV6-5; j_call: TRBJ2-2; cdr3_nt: TGTGCCAGCAGTTACACCCGTACTAGGGTCCCCGGGGAGCTGTTTTTT; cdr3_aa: CASSYTRTRVPGELFF
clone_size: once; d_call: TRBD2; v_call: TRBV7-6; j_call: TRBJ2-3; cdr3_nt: TGTGCCAGCAGCCCCTTTAGCGGGGGGGATACGCAGTATTTT; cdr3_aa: CASSPFSGGDTQYF
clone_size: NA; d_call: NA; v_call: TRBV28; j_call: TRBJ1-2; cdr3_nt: TGTGCCAGCAGTTTACTTGGGCAGGTCAGCGGCTACACCTTC; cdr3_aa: CASSLLGQVSGYTF
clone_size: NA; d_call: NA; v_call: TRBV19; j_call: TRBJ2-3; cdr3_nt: TGTGCCAGTAGTATACGGGGAGCAGATACGCAGTATTTT; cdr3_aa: CASSIRGADTQYF
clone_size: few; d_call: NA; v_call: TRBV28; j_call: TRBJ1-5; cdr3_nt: TGTGCCAGCGACCTTATGAATCAGCCCCAGCATTTT; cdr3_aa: CASDLMNQPQHF
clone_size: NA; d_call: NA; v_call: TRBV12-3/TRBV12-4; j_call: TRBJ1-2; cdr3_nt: TGTGCCAGCAGTACAAGGCAGGGATACGGCTACACCTTC; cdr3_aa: CASSTRQGYGYTF
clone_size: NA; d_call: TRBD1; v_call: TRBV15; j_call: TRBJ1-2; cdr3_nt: TGTGCCACCAGCAGAGATAGGGGGACAGGGGAGTACTATGGCTACACCTTC; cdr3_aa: CATSRDRGTGEYYGYTF
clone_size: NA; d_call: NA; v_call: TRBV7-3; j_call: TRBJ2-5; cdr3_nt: TGTGCCAGCAGCCCTACAGGGTTACAAGAGACCCAGTACTTC; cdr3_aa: CASSPTGLQETQYF
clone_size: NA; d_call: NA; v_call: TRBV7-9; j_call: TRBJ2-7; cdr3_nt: TGTGCCAGCAGCTTAACGGGGAATAGGGCCTACGAGCAGTACTTC; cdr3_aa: CASSLTGNRAYEQYF